A selection of T cell receptor beta chains follows, all from one sample in a study of shared clonotypes between healthy human individuals. TCRdb's copy holds only in-frame clones and misses some; the assay was immunoSEQ multiplex PCR. The repertoire has millions of clones, about 94% of them found once; the top ten carry around 1.1%. Sequencing used naive CD8+ T cells sorted from blood. The receptors here all came from a young man in good health. CDR3s include the opening cysteine and the closing phenylalanine or tryptophan. Each record gives: V gene, clone size, J gene, D gene, CDR3 length, CDR3 protein, CDR3 DNA. D genes are given only for firm matches. A row's size may be missing; if present it is once, few, many or a size class.

v_call: TRBV29-1; clone_size: NA; j_call: TRBJ2-5; d_call: NA; cdr3_length: 12; cdr3_aa: CSVRNPQETQYF; cdr3_nt: TGCAGCGTTCGTAACCCCCAAGAGACCCAGTACTTC
v_call: TRBV21-1; clone_size: NA; j_call: TRBJ1-6; d_call: NA; cdr3_length: 11; cdr3_aa: CASCLNSPLHF; cdr3_nt: TGTGCCAGCTGTCTAAATTCACCCCTCCACTTT
v_call: TRBV15; clone_size: NA; j_call: TRBJ1-1; d_call: NA; cdr3_length: 15; cdr3_aa: CATSRDLGSTTEAFF; cdr3_nt: TGTGCCACCAGCAGAGACCTCGGTAGTACCACTGAAGCTTTCTTT
v_call: TRBV7-6; clone_size: NA; j_call: TRBJ1-2; d_call: NA; cdr3_length: 12; cdr3_aa: CASSPINYGYTF; cdr3_nt: TGTGCCAGCAGCCCAATTAACTATGGCTACACCTTC
v_call: TRBV7-9; clone_size: NA; j_call: TRBJ1-5; d_call: NA; cdr3_length: 12; cdr3_aa: CASSQTTQPQHF; cdr3_nt: TGTGCCAGCAGCCAGACAACGCAGCCCCAGCATTTT
v_call: TRBV7-8; clone_size: NA; j_call: TRBJ2-7; d_call: NA; cdr3_length: 15; cdr3_aa: CASSKEGRPSYEQYF; cdr3_nt: TGTGCCAGCAGCAAAGAGGGGCGTCCCTCCTACGAGCAGTACTTC
v_call: TRBV27; clone_size: NA; j_call: TRBJ1-1; d_call: NA; cdr3_length: 17; cdr3_aa: CASSTTGAPSFNTEAFF; cdr3_nt: TGTGCCAGCAGTACGACAGGAGCACCATCCTTTAACACTGAAGCTTTCTTT
v_call: TRBV6-5; clone_size: NA; j_call: TRBJ1-3; d_call: NA; cdr3_length: 13; cdr3_aa: CASSYGERNTIYF; cdr3_nt: TGTGCCAGCAGTTACGGGGAAAGAAACACCATATATTTT
v_call: TRBV7-6; clone_size: NA; j_call: TRBJ2-2; d_call: NA; cdr3_length: 15; cdr3_aa: CASSDPSLSTGELFF; cdr3_nt: TGTGCCAGCAGCGACCCTAGCTTGAGTACCGGGGAGCTGTTTTTT
v_call: TRBV7-9; clone_size: once; j_call: TRBJ2-5; d_call: NA; cdr3_length: 13; cdr3_aa: CASSQDRQETQYF; cdr3_nt: TGTGCCAGCAGCCAGGACCGACAAGAGACCCAGTACTTC
v_call: TRBV18; clone_size: NA; j_call: TRBJ2-5; d_call: TRBD2; cdr3_length: 19; cdr3_aa: CASSRDGGTPLLYQETQYF; cdr3_nt: TGTGCCAGCTCACGAGACGGGGGGACGCCCTTGTTATACCAAGAGACCCAGTACTTC
v_call: TRBV25-1; clone_size: NA; j_call: TRBJ2-1; d_call: NA; cdr3_length: 14; cdr3_aa: CASSVYRVGNEQFF; cdr3_nt: TGTGCCAGCAGTGTGTACAGGGTAGGCAATGAGCAGTTCTTC
v_call: TRBV10-2; clone_size: NA; j_call: TRBJ2-7; d_call: NA; cdr3_length: 12; cdr3_aa: CASVAGTYEQYF; cdr3_nt: TGCGCCAGCGTCGCGGGCACCTACGAGCAGTACTTC
v_call: TRBV6-1; clone_size: NA; j_call: TRBJ2-2; d_call: TRBD1; cdr3_length: 20; cdr3_aa: CASSVIGDRDFRGHTGELFF; cdr3_nt: TGTGCCAGCAGTGTAATTGGGGACAGGGATTTCCGAGGGCACACCGGGGAGCTGTTTTTT
v_call: TRBV10-2; clone_size: NA; j_call: TRBJ2-7; d_call: NA; cdr3_length: 13; cdr3_aa: CASSFGANYEQYF; cdr3_nt: TGCGCCAGTTCCTTCGGGGCAAACTACGAGCAGTACTTC
v_call: TRBV7-8; clone_size: NA; j_call: TRBJ1-1; d_call: NA; cdr3_length: 17; cdr3_aa: CASSSYRARGMNTEAFF; cdr3_nt: TGTGCCAGCAGCTCCTACAGGGCTCGAGGTATGAACACTGAAGCTTTCTTT
v_call: TRBV30; clone_size: NA; j_call: TRBJ2-7; d_call: NA; cdr3_length: 13; cdr3_aa: CGLRTEHPYEQYF; cdr3_nt: TGTGGCCTAAGGACAGAACACCCCTACGAGCAGTACTTC
v_call: TRBV4-1; clone_size: NA; j_call: TRBJ2-1; d_call: TRBD2; cdr3_length: 16; cdr3_aa: CASSLSGLAGGDEQFF; cdr3_nt: TGCGCCAGCAGCCTCTCTGGACTAGCGGGGGGAGATGAGCAGTTCTTC
v_call: TRBV9; clone_size: NA; j_call: TRBJ2-7; d_call: NA; cdr3_length: 14; cdr3_aa: CASSVADRFYEQYF; cdr3_nt: TGTGCCAGCAGCGTAGCTGACCGTTTTTACGAGCAGTACTTC
v_call: TRBV19; clone_size: NA; j_call: TRBJ2-7; d_call: NA; cdr3_length: 14; cdr3_aa: CASRPGVSSYEQYF; cdr3_nt: TGTGCCAGCAGGCCGGGCGTTAGCTCCTACGAGCAGTACTTC
v_call: TRBV6-6; clone_size: NA; j_call: TRBJ2-7; d_call: TRBD2; cdr3_length: 13; cdr3_aa: CASSSSGYYEQYF; cdr3_nt: TGTGCCAGCAGCTCTAGCGGATACTACGAGCAGTACTTC
v_call: TRBV7-9; clone_size: NA; j_call: TRBJ2-1; d_call: TRBD2; cdr3_length: 16; cdr3_aa: CASSPTSGGRYNEQFF; cdr3_nt: TGTGCCAGCAGCCCGACTAGCGGGGGGCGCTACAATGAGCAGTTCTTC
v_call: TRBV25-1; clone_size: NA; j_call: TRBJ2-1; d_call: TRBD2; cdr3_length: 14; cdr3_aa: CASSGRDYFNEQFF; cdr3_nt: TGTGCCAGCAGTGGTCGGGACTATTTCAATGAGCAGTTCTTC
v_call: TRBV5-4; clone_size: few; j_call: TRBJ2-2; d_call: NA; cdr3_length: 13; cdr3_aa: CASSSIGTGELFF; cdr3_nt: TGTGCCAGCAGCTCTATAGGTACCGGGGAGCTGTTTTTT
v_call: TRBV10-1; clone_size: NA; j_call: TRBJ2-7; d_call: NA; cdr3_length: 12; cdr3_aa: CASSDDPYEQYF; cdr3_nt: TGCGCCAGCAGTGACGACCCCTACGAGCAGTACTTC
v_call: TRBV7-5; clone_size: NA; j_call: TRBJ2-5; d_call: NA; cdr3_length: 18; cdr3_aa: CARSLWGWGLSSQETQYF; cdr3_nt: TGTGCCAGAAGCTTATGGGGTTGGGGTCTATCGTCCCAAGAGACCCAGTACTTC
v_call: TRBV5-1; clone_size: NA; j_call: TRBJ2-1; d_call: NA; cdr3_length: 13; cdr3_aa: CASSLAGAHEQFF; cdr3_nt: TGCGCCAGCAGCTTGGCAGGTGCCCATGAGCAGTTCTTC
v_call: TRBV5-6; clone_size: NA; j_call: TRBJ1-6; d_call: TRBD1; cdr3_length: 14; cdr3_aa: CASSTGTGISPLHF; cdr3_nt: TGTGCCAGCAGCACCGGGACAGGGATTTCACCCCTCCACTTT
v_call: TRBV6-5; clone_size: NA; j_call: TRBJ2-3; d_call: NA; cdr3_length: 13; cdr3_aa: CASGTPSTDTQYF; cdr3_nt: TGTGCCAGCGGGACTCCTAGCACAGATACGCAGTATTTT
v_call: TRBV30; clone_size: NA; j_call: TRBJ2-6; d_call: NA; cdr3_length: 16; cdr3_aa: CAWSVQGLSGANVLTF; cdr3_nt: TGTGCCTGGAGTGTACAGGGACTCTCTGGGGCCAACGTCCTGACTTTC
v_call: TRBV5-4; clone_size: NA; j_call: TRBJ2-5; d_call: NA; cdr3_length: 14; cdr3_aa: CASSMKDSQETQYF; cdr3_nt: TGTGCCAGCAGCATGAAGGACAGCCAAGAGACCCAGTACTTC
v_call: TRBV25-1; clone_size: NA; j_call: TRBJ2-7; d_call: NA; cdr3_length: 14; cdr3_aa: CASGRTVVMHEQYF; cdr3_nt: TGTGCCAGCGGACGAACAGTGGTTATGCACGAGCAGTACTTC
v_call: TRBV2; clone_size: NA; j_call: TRBJ1-1; d_call: TRBD1; cdr3_length: 15; cdr3_aa: CASSNDRGMNTEAFF; cdr3_nt: TGTGCCAGCAGTAACGACAGGGGGATGAACACTGAAGCTTTCTTT
v_call: TRBV9; clone_size: NA; j_call: TRBJ2-2; d_call: TRBD2; cdr3_length: 16; cdr3_aa: CASSVGLAGITGELFF; cdr3_nt: TGTGCCAGCAGCGTAGGACTAGCGGGAATCACCGGGGAGCTGTTTTTT
v_call: TRBV27; clone_size: NA; j_call: TRBJ1-5; d_call: NA; cdr3_length: 12; cdr3_aa: CASTTGGQPQHF; cdr3_nt: TGTGCCAGCACAACGGGGGGCCAGCCCCAGCATTTT
v_call: TRBV6-5; clone_size: NA; j_call: TRBJ2-7; d_call: TRBD1; cdr3_length: 16; cdr3_aa: CASSSYGTGYDYEQYF; cdr3_nt: TGTGCCAGCAGTTCCTATGGGACAGGGTATGACTACGAGCAGTACTTC
v_call: TRBV5-4; clone_size: NA; j_call: TRBJ2-1; d_call: TRBD1; cdr3_length: 14; cdr3_aa: CASSLWTGIDEQFF; cdr3_nt: TGTGCCAGCAGCTTGTGGACAGGGATCGATGAGCAGTTCTTC
v_call: TRBV7-8; clone_size: NA; j_call: TRBJ1-4; d_call: NA; cdr3_length: 14; cdr3_aa: CASSLRGSYEKLFF; cdr3_nt: TGTGCCAGCAGCTTAAGGGGTTCTTATGAAAAACTGTTTTTT
v_call: TRBV12-2; clone_size: NA; j_call: TRBJ1-2; d_call: NA; cdr3_length: 18; cdr3_aa: CASRLVFGGGMGNYGYTF; cdr3_nt: TGTGCAAGTCGCTTAGTCTTCGGAGGGGGCATGGGTAACTATGGCTACACCTTC
v_call: TRBV9; clone_size: once; j_call: TRBJ2-5; d_call: NA; cdr3_length: 14; cdr3_aa: CASSVVAGRETQYF; cdr3_nt: TGTGCCAGCAGCGTAGTGGCAGGGCGAGAGACCCAGTACTTC
v_call: TRBV4-1; clone_size: few; j_call: TRBJ1-3; d_call: NA; cdr3_length: 14; cdr3_aa: CASSQLSAENTIYF; cdr3_nt: TGCGCCAGCAGCCAGCTATCCGCGGAAAACACCATATATTTT
v_call: TRBV7-9; clone_size: NA; j_call: TRBJ2-1; d_call: NA; cdr3_length: 13; cdr3_aa: CASSLGLEDEQFF; cdr3_nt: TGTGCCAGCAGCTTAGGACTAGAGGATGAGCAGTTCTTC
v_call: TRBV5-6; clone_size: NA; j_call: TRBJ2-3; d_call: NA; cdr3_length: 15; cdr3_aa: CASSQRDYTTDTQYF; cdr3_nt: TGTGCCAGCAGCCAACGTGACTACACCACAGATACGCAGTATTTT
v_call: TRBV9; clone_size: NA; j_call: TRBJ2-5; d_call: NA; cdr3_length: 14; cdr3_aa: CASSVDGGIETQYF; cdr3_nt: TGTGCCAGCAGCGTAGACGGCGGGATAGAGACCCAGTACTTC
v_call: TRBV5-4; clone_size: NA; j_call: TRBJ1-2; d_call: TRBD1; cdr3_length: 16; cdr3_aa: CASSYYSGTGQDGYTF; cdr3_nt: TGTGCCAGCAGCTATTACTCCGGGACAGGGCAGGATGGCTACACCTTC
v_call: TRBV7-2; clone_size: NA; j_call: TRBJ1-1; d_call: NA; cdr3_length: 11; cdr3_aa: CASSHSPEAFF; cdr3_nt: TGTGCCAGCAGCCACAGTCCTGAAGCTTTCTTT
v_call: TRBV10-2; clone_size: once; j_call: TRBJ2-2; d_call: NA; cdr3_length: 15; cdr3_aa: CASSDLDYNTGELFF; cdr3_nt: TGCGCCAGCAGTGACCTGGACTACAACACCGGGGAGCTGTTTTTT